Presented here are 26 T cell receptor beta chains from one specimen sequenced in a study of beta chain features in type 1 diabetes (dated by TCRdb to about 2018). The library was prepared using the immunoSEQ multiplex PCR assay. The entire isolated RNA was reverse transcribed using the High Capacity cDNA Reverse Transcription Kit, and thus expressed TCRB transcripts were sequenced. In its TCRdb copy, this immuneACCESS table keeps in-frame sequences only and misses some clones. Where compared with another copy, unresolved V genes explain less than half of these, and the others have no known cause. The table for this sample lists tens of thousands of clones; under 50% of them were counted only once. Of the sample, 1.4% is held by the ten largest clones. Study-wide findings and limitations: In all four CD4+ subsets, TCRB CDR3 length was moderately but significantly shorter in type 1 diabetes patients.

These receptors' antigens are unknown. The sequenced material came from Tregs from blood. The cell subset or site label corresponds to: regulatory CD4+ T cells. All receptors derive from a man aged 25-45 years with type 1 diabetes.

This chain joins TRBV29-1 and TRBJ2-5; TRBD2 aligns across 8 bases. V lost 4 bases to trimming and J lost 5 bases; unmatched junction nucleotides: 6. Germline V gene data show CDR1 as SQVTM and CDR2 as ANQGSEA. CDR3 length: 13 amino acids. This CDR3 reads CSVARGAGETQYF. DNA of the CDR3: TGCAGCGTTGCGCGGGGGGCTGGGGAGACCCAGTACTTC.

The chain joins TRBV5-5 to TRBJ1-5; maybe TRBD1 (6 bases). V shed 0 bases and J shed 7 bases, with 14 bases lying between them. Germline V lookup: CDR1 SGHKS, CDR2 YYEKEE (reference sequence). The CDR3 loop spans 15 amino acids. The chain's CDR3 is CASSLVRGGRQPQHF. For the CDR3, the DNA is TGTGCCAGCAGCTTGGTACGGGGGGGCCGCCAGCCCCAGCATTTT. The whole variable domain, filled in from reference TRBV5-5 and TRBJ1-5, reads DAGVTQSPTHLIKTRGQQVTLRCSPISGHKSVSWYQQVLGQGPQFIFQYYEKEERGRGNFPDRFSARQFPNYSSELNVNALLLGDSALYLCASSLVRGGRQPQHFGDGTRLSIL.

The rearrangement joins TRBV19 to TRBJ2-1; 9 bases align to TRBD2. The CDR3 extends over 16 amino acids. V lost 6 bases and J lost 5; bases outside the gene matches: 11. The germline gives CDR1 LNHDA, CDR2 SQIVND (reference sequence). For the CDR3, the DNA is TGTGCCAGTAGGTCTTTCATAGCGGGAGAAAACAATGAGCAGTTCTTC. The encoded protein is CASRSFIAGENNEQFF.

This clone has more than one count but fewer than ten. The junction differs from germline at one of its ends, possibly a read error. The chain is built from TRBV5-1 and TRBJ2-2; the match to TRBD2 covers 11 bases. The CDR3 has 18 amino acids. Germline V gene sequence: CDR1 SGHRS, CDR2 YFSETQ. The CDR3 coding sequence is TGCGCCAGCAGCTTGATGGCTAGCGGGAGGCAAAACAGCGGGGAGCTGTTTTTT. Its translation: CASSLMASGRQNSGELFF.

The genes are TRBV30 and TRBJ2-3; 7 nucleotides agree with TRBD2. The CDR3 sequence is 14 residues long. The trim removed 2 bases at V and 9 bases at J, leaving 11 bases unmatched. CDR1 and CDR2 (germline): GTSNPN, SVGIG (reference sequence). CDR3 sequence: CAWSLLAPAGTQYF. The CDR3 coding sequence is TGTGCCTGGAGTCTACTAGCGCCCGCCGGGACGCAGTATTTT.

This clone was detected only a few times. The chain is built from TRBV5-1 and TRBJ2-1; TRBD2 aligns across 7 bases. Germline trimming cut 3 bases from V and 10 bases from J; bases unmatched to any gene: 7. The CDR3 is made up of 13 amino acids. CDR1 is SGHRS and CDR2 is YFSETQ in the germline V gene. CDR3 sequence reads: CASSYLRDYEQFF. The CDR3 bases are TGCGCCAGCAGCTATCTCCGGGACTACGAGCAGTTCTTC.

The V and J genes are TRBV11-1 and TRBJ1-1; 7 nucleotides match TRBD1. With V trimmed by 5 bases and J by 6 bases, 9 bases remained unmatched. CDR3 size: 14 residues. Germline CDR1 SGHAT, CDR2 FQDESV (reference sequence). This CDR3 reads CASSLPDRRAEAFF. In DNA form, the CDR3 reads TGTGCCAGCAGCCTCCCGGACAGGAGGGCTGAAGCTTTCTTT.

This clone has more than one count but fewer than ten. The V call is TRBV25-1, the J call TRBJ2-5, with D perhaps TRBD2 (6 bases). The CDR3 is 14 residues long. V was trimmed by 6 bases and J by 5 bases, leaving 16 bases between them. Germline V gene sequence: CDR1 MGHDK, CDR2 SYGVNS. CDR3 in amino acids: CASRGTSPAETQYF. Here the CDR3 DNA reads TGTGCCAGCAGGGGGACTTCCCCCGCCGAGACCCAGTACTTC.

This clone appeared a single time. Here the CDR3 reads CASSLQGLSNQPQHF. The CDR3 nucleotides are TGTGCCAGCAGTCTCCAGGGGCTGAGCAATCAGCCCCAGCATTTT. V gene TRBV6-1 combines with J gene TRBJ1-5; D is perhaps TRBD1 (6 bases). V lost 5 bases and J lost 1, with 12 bases in between. Per the germline V gene, CDR1 is MNHNS and CDR2 is SASEGT. The CDR3 extends over 15 amino acids.

This clone was observed a handful of times. This chain connects TRBV5-1 to TRBJ2-1, with a weak D call TRBD2 (6 bases). This CDR3 is built from 14 residues. Trimming stripped 4 bases from V and 16 bases from J, with 24 bases between. Germline loops: CDR1 SGHRS, CDR2 YFSETQ. CDR3 DNA sequence: TGCGCCAGCAGCCCGACGGGTAGCGGCCGGTGGTTTTTCTTC. Translating gives CASSPTGSGRWFFF.

CDR3 DNA sequence: TGTGCCAGCAGGGAACAGGGAATAGGTCAGCCCCAGCATTTT. Protein sequence: CASREQGIGQPQHF. The chain has TRBV2 and TRBJ1-5, with a possible D match to TRBD1 (6 bases). Germline V gene data show CDR1 as SNHLY and CDR2 as FYNNEI. Trimming stripped 6 bases from V and 6 bases from J, with 15 bases between. CDR3 size: 14 residues.

This clone was seen more than once but under ten times. The chain uses TRBV27 and TRBJ2-7; no reliable D call. The germline CDR1 and CDR2 sequences are MNHEY and SMNVEV (reference sequence). V was cut by 3 bases and J by 2 bases, with 11 bases left in between. CDR3 length equals 14 residues. The CDR3 loop is CASSFYNAPYEQYF. CDR3 nucleotides: TGTGCCAGCAGTTTTTATAACGCGCCCTACGAGCAGTACTTC.

V is TRBV5-1 and J is TRBJ2-1, with 9 bases matching TRBD2. CDR1 and CDR2 (germline): SGHRS, YFSETQ. Germline trimming cut 5 bases from V and 7 bases from J; bases unmatched to any gene: 13. The CDR3 length is 16 residues. The CDR3 spells CASSLMAGGNMNEQFF. The CDR3, as DNA: TGCGCCAGCAGTTTGATGGCGGGAGGGAATATGAATGAGCAGTTCTTC.

The chain has TRBV14 and TRBJ1-4, with D possibly being TRBD1 (5 bases). Trimming removed 4 bases at V and 8 bases at J, with 11 bases between. This CDR3 contains 13 residues. Germline CDR1 is SGHDN and CDR2 is FVKESK. CDR3 region: CASSRDWGEKLFF. The DNA of the CDR3 is TGTGCCAGCAGCCGGGACTGGGGGGAAAAACTGTTTTTT.

This clone is a singleton in its sample. The rearrangement joins TRBV9 to TRBJ2-1, with 8 nucleotides matching TRBD2. The CDR3 consists of 16 residues. With V trimmed by 1 base and J by 7 bases, 10 bases remained unmatched. The germline V gene encodes CDR1 SGDLS and CDR2 YYNGEE. The CDR3 here is CASSVIGSGVDNEQFF. Here the CDR3 DNA reads TGTGCCAGCAGCGTAATCGGTAGCGGGGTAGATAATGAGCAGTTCTTC.

This chain uses TRBV18 with TRBJ2-7; perhaps TRBD2 as D (6 bases). This CDR3 has 12 amino acids. V was pared by 5 bases and J by 6 bases, with 11 bases between. Germline CDR1 is KGHSH and CDR2 is LQKENI. DNA of the CDR3: TGTGCCAGCTCAGGGGGGTCCCCCGAGCAGTACTTC. It specifies CASSGGSPEQYF.

This clone was recorded a few times. The chain carries TRBV28 and TRBJ2-7; D might be TRBD1 (5 bases). CDR3 size: 11 residues. V dropped 2 bases and J dropped 7 bases, with 6 bases sitting between them. Per germline, CDR1 MDHEN and CDR2 SYDVKM. CDR3 nucleotides: TGTGCCAGCAGTTTAAGGACAGAGCAGTACTTC. It is translated as CASSLRTEQYF. Drawing the rest from reference TRBV28 and TRBJ2-7, the complete variable domain is DVKVTQSSRYLVKRTGEKVFLECVQDMDHENMFWYRQDPGLGLRLIYFSYDVKMKEKGDIPEGYSVSREKKERFSLILESASTNQTSMYLCASSLRTEQYFGPGTRLTVT.

The sample holds one count of this clone. Other DNA variants within this sample encode the same CDR3. The rearrangement uses TRBV7-2 and TRBJ1-2; 10 bases map to TRBD1. Trimming cost V 5 bases and J 8 bases; bases outside gene matches: 5. Germline loops: CDR1 SGHTA, CDR2 FQGNSA. The CDR3 extends over 13 amino acids. This CDR3 is CASSPGTGEGYTF. CDR3 in DNA: TGTGCCAGCAGCCCCGGGACAGGGGAAGGCTACACCTTC.

This clone was seen just once. The chain has TRBV5-1 and TRBJ2-5; 8 nucleotides align to TRBD1. TRBJ2-7 explains the end of the DNA better; the J call may be wrong. The germline CDR1 and CDR2 sequences are SGHRS and YFSETQ. This CDR3 has 15 amino acids. CDR3 sequence reads: CASSVDREGSYEQYF. The CDR3 region has the DNA TGCGCCAGCAGTGTGGACAGGGAAGGCTCCTACGAGCAGTACTTC.

The CDR3 loop reads CASSTDTWSHEQYF. As DNA, the CDR3 is TGTGCCAGCTCAACGGACACCTGGAGTCACGAGCAGTACTTC. The chain links TRBV18 to TRBJ2-7; D possibly corresponds to TRBD1 (5 bases). Trimming removed 5 bases from V and 5 bases from J, with 16 bases in between. This CDR3 contains 14 residues. The germline V gene has CDR1 KGHSH and CDR2 LQKENI. The full variable domain, in which reference TRBV18 and TRBJ2-7 provide the parts outside the CDR3, is NAGVMQNPRHLVRRRGQEARLRCSPMKGHSHVYWYRQLPEEGLKFMVYLQKENIIDESGMPKERFSAEFPKEGPSILRIQQVVRGDSAAYFCASSTDTWSHEQYFGPGTRLTVT.

The V gene is TRBV6-5, the J gene TRBJ2-1; 12 bases agree with TRBD1. The CDR3 is made up of 14 amino acids. Per the germline V gene, CDR1 is MNHEY and CDR2 is SVGAGI. V lost 6 bases and J lost 9; bases outside the gene matches: 6. CDR3 in DNA: TGTGCCAGCAGGCGGGACAGGGGGCTTGGTGAGCAGTTCTTC. It codes for CASRRDRGLGEQFF.

This clone is medium-sized. This chain uses TRBV7-2 with TRBJ1-2; D is unclear. Trimming pared 4 bases from V and 8 bases from J, leaving 14 bases between. CDR3 length equals 13 residues. Germline V gives CDR1 SGHTA, CDR2 FQGNSA. The CDR3, as DNA: TGTGCCAGCAGCTACTTCGGGATCCCAGGCTACACCTTC. Encoded protein: CASSYFGIPGYTF.

The J gene is TRBJ2-1, the V gene TRBV5-6; 13 positions match TRBD2. CDR3 length equals 15 residues. The V and J ends lost 5 bases and 7 bases, in that order; junction bases with no gene match: 6. The germline V gene encodes CDR1 SGHDT and CDR2 YYEEEE. CDR3 nucleotide sequence: TGTGCCAGCAGTTCCGGGACTAGCGGGATAAATGAGCAGTTCTTC. The encoded protein is CASSSGTSGINEQFF.

The chain links TRBV7-2 to TRBJ2-1; tentative D call: TRBD2 (6 bases). The germline V and J ends were trimmed by 1 base and 6 bases, with 7 bases remaining between them. The CDR3 contains 13 residues. Germline V gives CDR1 SGHTA, CDR2 FQGNSA. The CDR3 protein is CASSLGRVNEQFF. CDR3 coding DNA: TGTGCCAGCAGCTTAGGGAGGGTCAATGAGCAGTTCTTC.

This clone was picked up a small number of times. Within the sample, other DNA sequences also encode this same CDR3. The CDR3 coding sequence is TGTGCCAGCAGCTTAGCTGAGGGAACTGAAGCTTTCTTT. It specifies CASSLAEGTEAFF. The chain links TRBV7-9 to TRBJ1-1; D gene ambiguous. Trimming left V 0 bases short and J 5 bases short, with 7 bases between. There are 13 residues in the CDR3. The V gene's germline CDR1 is SEHNR and CDR2 FQNEAQ (reference sequence).

A few counts support this clone. The rearrangement joins TRBV27 to TRBJ2-3; tentative D call: TRBD1 (5 bases). V shed 9 bases and J shed 2 bases, with 15 bases lying between them. Germline V gene sequence: CDR1 MNHEY, CDR2 SMNVEV (reference sequence). The CDR3 runs 14 residues. CDR3 protein: CASRNRQFTDTQYF. CDR3 sequence (DNA): TGTGCCAGTCGTAACCGACAGTTCACAGATACGCAGTATTTT.